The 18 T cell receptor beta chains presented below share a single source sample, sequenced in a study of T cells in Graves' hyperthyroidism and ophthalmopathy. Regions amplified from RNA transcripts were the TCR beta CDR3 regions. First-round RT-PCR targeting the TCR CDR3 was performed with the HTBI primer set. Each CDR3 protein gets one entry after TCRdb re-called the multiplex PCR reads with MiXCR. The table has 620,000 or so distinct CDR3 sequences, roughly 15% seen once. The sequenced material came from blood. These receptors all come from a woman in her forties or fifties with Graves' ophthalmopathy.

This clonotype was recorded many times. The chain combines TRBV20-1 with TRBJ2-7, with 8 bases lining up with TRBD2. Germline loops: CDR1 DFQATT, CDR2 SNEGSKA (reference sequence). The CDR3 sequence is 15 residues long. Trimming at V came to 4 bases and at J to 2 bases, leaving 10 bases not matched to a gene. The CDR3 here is CSAKKAGDSPYEQYF. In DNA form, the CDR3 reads TGCAGTGCTAAAAAAGCGGGAGACTCGCCCTACGAGCAGTACTTC.

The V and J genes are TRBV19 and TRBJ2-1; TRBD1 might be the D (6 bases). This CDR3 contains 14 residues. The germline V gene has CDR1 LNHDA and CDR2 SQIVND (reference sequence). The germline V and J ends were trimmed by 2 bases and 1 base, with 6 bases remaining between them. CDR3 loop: CASSIRGSYNEQFF. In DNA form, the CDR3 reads TGTGCCAGTAGTATAAGGGGGTCCTACAATGAGCAGTTCTTC.

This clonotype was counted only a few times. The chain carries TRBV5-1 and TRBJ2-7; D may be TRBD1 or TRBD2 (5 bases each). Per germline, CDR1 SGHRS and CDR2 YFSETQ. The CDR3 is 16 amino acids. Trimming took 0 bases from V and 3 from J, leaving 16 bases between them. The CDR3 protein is CASSLATSRDGYEQYF. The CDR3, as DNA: TGCGCCAGCAGCTTGGCCACTTCTCGGGACGGCTACGAGCAGTACTTC.

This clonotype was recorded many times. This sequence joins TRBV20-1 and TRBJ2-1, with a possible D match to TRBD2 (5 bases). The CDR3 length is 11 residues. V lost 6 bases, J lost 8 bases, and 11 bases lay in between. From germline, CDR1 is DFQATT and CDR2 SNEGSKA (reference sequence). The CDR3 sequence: CSAPRAYEQFF. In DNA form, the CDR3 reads TGCAGTGCCCCGCGGGCGTATGAGCAGTTCTTC.

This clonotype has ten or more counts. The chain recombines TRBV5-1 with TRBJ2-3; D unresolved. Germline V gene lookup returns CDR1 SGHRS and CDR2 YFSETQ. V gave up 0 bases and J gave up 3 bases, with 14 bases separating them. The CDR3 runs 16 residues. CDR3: CASSLDVWAGTDTQYF. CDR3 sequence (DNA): TGCGCCAGCAGCTTGGACGTGTGGGCCGGTACAGATACGCAGTATTTT. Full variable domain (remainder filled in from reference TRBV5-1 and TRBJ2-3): KAGVTQTPRYLIKTRGQQVTLSCSPISGHRSVSWYQQTPGQGLQFLFEYFSETQRNKGNFPGRFSGRQFSNSRSEMNVSTLELGDSALYLCASSLDVWAGTDTQYFGPGTRLTVL.

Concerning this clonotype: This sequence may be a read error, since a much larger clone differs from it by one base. Written as DNA, the CDR3 is TGCAGCGTTGTTCACGAGTTCGACATTCAGTACTTC. Translation: CSVVHEFDIQYF. The rearrangement uses TRBV29-1 and TRBJ2-4, with D unclear. The length of the CDR3 is 12 residues. V lost 4 bases and J 8 bases, leaving 12 bases between the germline ends. Germline values: CDR1 SQVTM, CDR2 ANQGSEA.

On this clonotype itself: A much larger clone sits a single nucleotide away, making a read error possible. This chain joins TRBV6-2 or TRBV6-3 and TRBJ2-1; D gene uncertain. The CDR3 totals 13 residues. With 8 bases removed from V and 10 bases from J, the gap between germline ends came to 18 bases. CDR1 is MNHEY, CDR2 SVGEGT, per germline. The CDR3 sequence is CASGERIGNEQFF. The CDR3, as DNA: TGTGCCAGCGGGGAACGGATCGGTAACGAGCAGTTCTTC.

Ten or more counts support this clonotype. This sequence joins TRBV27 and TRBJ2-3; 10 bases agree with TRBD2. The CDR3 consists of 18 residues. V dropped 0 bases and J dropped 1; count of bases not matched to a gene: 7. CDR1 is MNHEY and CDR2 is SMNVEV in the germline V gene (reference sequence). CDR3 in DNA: TGTGCCAGCAGTTTATCCCCTAAGCGGGAGGGCCGCACAGATACGCAGTATTTT. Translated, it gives CASSLSPKREGRTDTQYF.

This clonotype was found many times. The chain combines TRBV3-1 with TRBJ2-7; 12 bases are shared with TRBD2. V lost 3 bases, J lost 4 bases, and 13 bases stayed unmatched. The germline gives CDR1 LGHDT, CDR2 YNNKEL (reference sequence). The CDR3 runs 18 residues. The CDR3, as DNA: TGTGCCAGCAGCCACGATACTAGCGGGAGGCACACATATTACGAGCAGTACTTC. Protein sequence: CASSHDTSGRHTYYEQYF.

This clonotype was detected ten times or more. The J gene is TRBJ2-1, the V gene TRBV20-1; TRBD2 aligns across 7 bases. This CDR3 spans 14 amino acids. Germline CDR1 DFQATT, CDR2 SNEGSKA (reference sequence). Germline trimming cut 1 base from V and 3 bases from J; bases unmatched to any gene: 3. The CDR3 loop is CSARGERDYNEQFF. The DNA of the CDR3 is TGCAGTGCTAGAGGCGAGCGGGACTACAATGAGCAGTTCTTC.

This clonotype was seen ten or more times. The DNA for the CDR3 is TGTGCCAGCACCTTCCGTAGCAGGGGTCAGCCCCAGCATTTT. This translates into CASTFRSRGQPQHF. V is TRBV28 and J is TRBJ1-5, with D maybe TRBD1 (6 bases). The CDR3 is made up of 14 amino acids. Trimming shortened V by 7 bases and J by 6 bases, and 16 bases separated the two germline ends. The germline CDR1 and CDR2 sequences are MDHEN and SYDVKM.

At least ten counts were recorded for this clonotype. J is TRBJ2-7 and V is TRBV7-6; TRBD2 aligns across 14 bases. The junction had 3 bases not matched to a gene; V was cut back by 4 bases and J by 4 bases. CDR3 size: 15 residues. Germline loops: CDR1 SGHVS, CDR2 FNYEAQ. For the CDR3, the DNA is TGTGCCAGCAGCTCGCGGACTAGCGGGAGGTACGAGCAGTACTTC. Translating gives CASSSRTSGRYEQYF.

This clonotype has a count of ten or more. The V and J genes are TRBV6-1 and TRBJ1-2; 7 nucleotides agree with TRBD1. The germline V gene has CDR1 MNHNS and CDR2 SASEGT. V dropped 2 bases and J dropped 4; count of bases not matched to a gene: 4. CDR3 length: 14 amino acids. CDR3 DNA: TGTGCCAGCAGTGAATCCGGGACAGCCTATGGCTACACCTTC. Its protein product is CASSESGTAYGYTF.

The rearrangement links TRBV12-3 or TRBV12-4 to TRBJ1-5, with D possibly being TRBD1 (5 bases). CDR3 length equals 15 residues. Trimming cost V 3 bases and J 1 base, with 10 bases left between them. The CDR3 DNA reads TGTGCCAGCAGTTTTCGACAGCCAAGCAATCAGCCCCAGCATTTT. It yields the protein CASSFRQPSNQPQHF.

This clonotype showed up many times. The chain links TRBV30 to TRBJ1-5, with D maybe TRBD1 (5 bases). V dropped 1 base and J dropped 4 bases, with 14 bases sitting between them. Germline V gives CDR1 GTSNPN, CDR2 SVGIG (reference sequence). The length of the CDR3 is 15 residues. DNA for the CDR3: TGTGCCTGGAGTGATGGGACGGCCTTAAATCAGCCCCAGCATTTT. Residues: CAWSDGTALNQPQHF.

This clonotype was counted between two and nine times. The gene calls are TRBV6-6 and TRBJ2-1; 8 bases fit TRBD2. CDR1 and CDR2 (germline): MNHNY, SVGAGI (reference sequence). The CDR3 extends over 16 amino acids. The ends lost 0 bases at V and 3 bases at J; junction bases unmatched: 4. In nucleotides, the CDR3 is TGTGCCAGCAGTTACTCAGCCAGCGGGAGCTACAATGAGCAGTTCTTC. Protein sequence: CASSYSASGSYNEQFF.

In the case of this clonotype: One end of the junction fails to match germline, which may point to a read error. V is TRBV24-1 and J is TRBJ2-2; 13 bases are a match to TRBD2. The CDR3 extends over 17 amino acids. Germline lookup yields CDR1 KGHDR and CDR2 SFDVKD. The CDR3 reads CAASDPGLAGVTGELFF. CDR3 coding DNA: TGTGCCGCCAGTGATCCCGGACTAGCGGGAGTTACCGGGGAGCTGTTTTTT.

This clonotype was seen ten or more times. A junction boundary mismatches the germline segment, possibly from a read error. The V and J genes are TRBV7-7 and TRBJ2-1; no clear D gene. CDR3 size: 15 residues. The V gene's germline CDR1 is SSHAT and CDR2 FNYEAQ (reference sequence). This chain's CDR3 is CASSLASDAYNEQFF. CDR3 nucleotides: TGTGCTAGCAGCTTAGCATCGGATGCCTACAATGAGCAGTTCTTC.